This TCR beta chain stems from a study of cytomegalovirus exposure and HLA in healthy donors. V lost 5 bases and J lost 0; bases outside the gene matches: 7. CDR3 size: 15 residues. CDR1 is MNHEY, CDR2 SMNVEV, per germline (reference sequence). TCRdb's copy holds only in-frame clones and misses some; the assay was immunoSEQ multiplex PCR. The sample consists of around 300,000 clones, roughly 85% of them appearing once. The chain employs TRBV27 and TRBJ2-7, with 7 bases aligning to TRBD1. The sequence derives from a woman under 30 in good health and CMV-seronegative. The sample taken for sequencing was PBMCs. The CDR3 region is CASSATGTASYEQYF. The CDR3, as DNA: TGTGCCAGCAGTGCTACCGGGACAGCCTCCTACGAGCAGTACTTC.